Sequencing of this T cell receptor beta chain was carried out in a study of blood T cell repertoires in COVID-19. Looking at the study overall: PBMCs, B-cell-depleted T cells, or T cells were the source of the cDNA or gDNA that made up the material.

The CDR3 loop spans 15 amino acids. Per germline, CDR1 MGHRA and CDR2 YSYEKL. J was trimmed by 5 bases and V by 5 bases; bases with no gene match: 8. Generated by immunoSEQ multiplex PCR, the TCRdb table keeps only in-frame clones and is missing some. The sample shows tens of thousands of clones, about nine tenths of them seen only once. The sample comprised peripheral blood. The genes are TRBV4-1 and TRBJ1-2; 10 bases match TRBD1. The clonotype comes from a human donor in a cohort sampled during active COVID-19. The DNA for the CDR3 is TGCGCCAGCAGCAGGTCTGGGACAGGGGAGTATGGCTACACCTTC. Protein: CASSRSGTGEYGYTF.